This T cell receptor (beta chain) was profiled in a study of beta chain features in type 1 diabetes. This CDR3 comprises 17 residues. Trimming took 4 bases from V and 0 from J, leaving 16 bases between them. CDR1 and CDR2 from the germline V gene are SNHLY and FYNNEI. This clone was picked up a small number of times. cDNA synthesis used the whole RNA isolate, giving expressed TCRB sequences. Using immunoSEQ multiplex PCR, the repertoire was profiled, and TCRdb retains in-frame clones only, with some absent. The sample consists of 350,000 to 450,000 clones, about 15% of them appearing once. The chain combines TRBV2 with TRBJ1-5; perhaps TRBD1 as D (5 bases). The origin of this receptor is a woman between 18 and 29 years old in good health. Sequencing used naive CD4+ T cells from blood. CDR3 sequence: CASSAEVWGISNQPQHF. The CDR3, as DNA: TGTGCCAGCAGTGCCGAAGTGTGGGGCATTAGCAATCAGCCCCAGCATTTT. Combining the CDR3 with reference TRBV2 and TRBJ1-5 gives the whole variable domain EPEVTQTPSHQVTQMGQEVILRCVPISNHLYFYWYRQILGQKVEFLVSFYNNEISEKSEIFDDQFSVERPDGSNFTLKIRSTKLEDSAMYFCASSAEVWGISNQPQHFGDGTRLSIL.